Listed here are 25 T cell receptor beta chains from one sample, sequenced in a study of control samples from healthy donors and cancer patients (dated by TCRdb to 2020 to 2021). The library came from the immunoSEQ multiplex PCR assay. TCRdb holds this immuneACCESS table with in-frame rearrangements only. Some clones are missing; in checked studies, unresolved V genes explain under half, and the rest has no known cause. The sample data list tens of thousands of clones, and 88% of these were observed just once. Over 13% of the sample is taken by the ten largest. Source material: blood. These TCRs come from a woman in her sixties or seventies in good health.

V is TRBV9 and J is TRBJ1-1; perhaps TRBD1 as D (6 bases). Per germline, CDR1 SGDLS and CDR2 YYNGEE. This CDR3 contains 17 residues. V was cut by 3 bases and J by 0 bases, with 18 bases left in between. CDR3: CASSAEGGGRVNTEAFF. Written as DNA, the CDR3 is TGTGCCAGCAGCGCCGAAGGGGGAGGACGGGTGAACACTGAAGCTTTCTTT.

This clone was seen a handful of times. V is TRBV18 and J is TRBJ2-7; 7 bases are a match to TRBD1. There are 16 residues in the CDR3. After removal of 3 bases from V and 3 bases from J, the junction contained 11 bases not matched to a gene. In germline, CDR1 is KGHSH, CDR2 LQKENI. The DNA of the CDR3 is TGTGCCAGCTCACCCCCCACCCGGGCAGGGGGCTACGAGCAGTACTTC. Protein sequence: CASSPPTRAGGYEQYF.

The chain couples TRBV10-3 to TRBJ1-5; D remains unclear. This CDR3 spans 12 amino acids. In germline, CDR1 is ENHRY, CDR2 SYGVKD. Trimming stripped 3 bases from V and 6 bases from J, with 6 bases between. The CDR3 bases are TGTGCCATCAGTGAAGAGAGTCAGCCCCAGCATTTT. Translated: CAISEESQPQHF.

V gene TRBV7-3 combines with J gene TRBJ2-3; TRBD2 matches 10 bases. The V gene end was trimmed by 5 bases and the J gene end by 7 bases; junction bases not matched to a gene: 6. Germline V gene sequence: CDR1 SGHTA, CDR2 FQGTGA. This CDR3 region has 14 residues. This CDR3 reads CASSMSGGANTQYF. The CDR3 DNA reads as TGTGCCAGCAGCATGAGCGGGGGGGCAAATACGCAGTATTTT.

The rearrangement links TRBV7-8 to TRBJ1-5; 10 bases are shared with TRBD1. In germline, CDR1 is SGHVS, CDR2 FQNEAQ. V lost 6 bases and J lost 7; bases outside the gene matches: 9. The CDR3 sequence is 15 residues long. In DNA form, the CDR3 reads TGTGCCAGCAGACCGGGACAGGGGCGGATGCAGCCCCAGCATTTT. Encoded protein: CASRPGQGRMQPQHF.

V usage is TRBV4-1 and J usage is TRBJ1-1; D is unclear. Germline V gene sequence: CDR1 MGHRA, CDR2 YSYEKL. The CDR3 is 15 residues long. V lost 0 bases to trimming and J lost 0 bases, with 8 bases between them. The CDR3: CASSQEPGLNTEAFF. Written as DNA, the CDR3 is TGCGCCAGCAGCCAAGAACCGGGGTTGAACACTGAAGCTTTCTTT.

The chain couples TRBV5-6 to TRBJ2-1, with 10 nucleotides matching TRBD2. The germline V gene has CDR1 SGHDT and CDR2 YYEEEE. With 1 base clipped from V and 4 bases from J, the junction kept 5 bases outside the gene matches. The CDR3 is 16 amino acids. The CDR3 reads CASSLFGTSVYNEQFF. As DNA, the CDR3 is TGTGCCAGCAGCTTGTTCGGGACTAGCGTTTACAATGAGCAGTTCTTC.

V gene TRBV9 combines with J gene TRBJ1-5; no reliable D call. The CDR3 covers 13 residues. The V gene's germline CDR1 is SGDLS and CDR2 YYNGEE. With 0 bases removed from V and 11 bases from J, the gap between germline ends came to 12 bases. The CDR3 DNA sequence: TGTGCCAGCAGCGTAGGAGTTCAGGATACCCAGCATTTT. Protein product: CASSVGVQDTQHF.

The gene calls are TRBV4-1 and TRBJ2-1; 9 bases are a match to TRBD2. Germline CDR1 MGHRA, CDR2 YSYEKL. Germline trimming cut 1 base from V and 7 bases from J; bases unmatched to any gene: 11. The CDR3 is made up of 17 amino acids. The CDR3: CASSQVPSGGGGNEQFF. The CDR3 DNA sequence: TGCGCCAGCAGCCAAGTACCGAGCGGCGGGGGGGGGAATGAGCAGTTCTTC.

The genes are TRBV6-5 and TRBJ1-4; D gene unclear. Germline CDR1 MNHEY, CDR2 SVGAGI. The CDR3 is 15 amino acids. V was pared by 0 bases and J by 0 bases, with 5 bases between. The CDR3 loop is CASSYSPATNEKLFF. CDR3 DNA: TGTGCCAGCAGTTACTCCCCCGCAACTAATGAAAAACTGTTTTTT.

This chain links TRBV5-6 with TRBJ1-5, with 7 bases fitting TRBD1. The CDR3 has 15 amino acids. Unmatched junction bases numbered 8, after V lost 1 base and J lost 7 bases. CDR1 is SGHDT and CDR2 is YYEEEE in the germline V gene. DNA for the CDR3: TGTGCCAGCAGCTTGTCTTGGCAGGGGGGACAGCCCCAGCATTTT. Amino acid sequence: CASSLSWQGGQPQHF.

V is TRBV7-2 and J is TRBJ1-6, with 9 positions matching TRBD1. The germline V gene encodes CDR1 SGHTA and CDR2 FQGNSA. Germline trimming cut 0 bases from V and 5 bases from J; bases unmatched to any gene: 2. There are 16 residues in the CDR3. The DNA of the CDR3 is TGTGCCAGCAGCTTAGCGGGACAGGGTAATAATTCACCCCTCCACTTT. It yields the protein CASSLAGQGNNSPLHF. Using reference TRBV7-2 and TRBJ1-6 for the parts outside the CDR3, the full variable domain is GAGVSQSPSNKVTEKGKDVELRCDPISGHTALYWYRQSLGQGLEFLIYFQGNSAPDKSGLPSDRFSAERTGGSVSTLTIQRTQQEDSAVYLCASSLAGQGNNSPLHFGNGTRLTVT.

This chain joins TRBV6-5 and TRBJ2-5, with D possibly matching TRBD2 (5 bases). V was pared by 7 bases and J by 1 base, with 10 bases between. The CDR3 has 13 residues. Germline V gene lookup returns CDR1 MNHEY and CDR2 SVGAGI. CDR3 sequence reads: CASKRSGQETQYF. CDR3 coding DNA: TGTGCCAGCAAGAGAAGCGGCCAAGAGACCCAGTACTTC.

This chain uses TRBV5-5 with TRBJ1-6, with TRBD1 as a possible D gene (6 bases). The CDR3 is 15 amino acids. Germline CDR1 SGHKS, CDR2 YYEKEE (reference sequence). V was shortened by 4 bases and J by 7 bases, with 15 bases between the two germline ends. CDR3 sequence: CASSPPTGPNSPLHF. For the CDR3, the DNA is TGTGCCAGCAGCCCACCCACAGGGCCCAATTCACCCCTCCACTTT.

The table lists this clone with a count of one. The J gene is TRBJ1-5, the V gene TRBV30; D unclear. V was trimmed by 0 bases and J by 5 bases, leaving 8 bases between them. CDR1 GTSNPN and CDR2 SVGIG come from the germline V gene (reference sequence). The CDR3 extends over 13 amino acids. The CDR3, as DNA: TGTGCCTGGAGTGTTGGACTAGATCAGCCCCAGCATTTT. This gives the protein CAWSVGLDQPQHF.

The chain carries TRBV27 and TRBJ1-5; D perhaps matches TRBD1 (6 bases). CDR1 is MNHEY, CDR2 SMNVEV, per germline (reference sequence). This CDR3 spans 15 amino acids. Trimming took off 0 bases at V and 5 bases at J, with 11 bases between the two ends. The CDR3 DNA reads as TGTGCCAGCAGTTTATCGTTGGGGGCCGATCAGCCCCAGCATTTT. Translated, it gives CASSLSLGADQPQHF.

This clone occurred a few times. The V gene is TRBV4-1, the J gene TRBJ1-1, with D tentatively TRBD1 (6 bases). This CDR3 has 16 residues. Looked up from germline, CDR1 is MGHRA and CDR2 is YSYEKL. The ends were cut back, 0 bases at V and 4 bases at J, with 15 bases in the middle. The CDR3 sequence is CASSQDRGMGGTEAFF. CDR3 nucleotide sequence: TGCGCCAGCAGCCAAGATAGGGGGATGGGGGGCACTGAAGCTTTCTTT.

The chain combines TRBV20-1 with TRBJ1-1; D not certain. Germline V CDR1 and CDR2: DFQATT, SNEGSKA (reference sequence). This CDR3 spans 11 amino acids. The CDR3 region has the DNA TGCAGAACCACATCCGGACCCGAAGCTTTCTTT. This translates into CRTTSGPEAFF.

Only one count was recorded for this clone. The chain couples TRBV29-1 to TRBJ1-1; no reliable D call. This CDR3 spans 12 amino acids. V lost 4 bases and J lost 4, with 10 bases in between. Germline CDR1 SQVTM, CDR2 ANQGSEA. CDR3 residues: CSVVRAGTEAFF. CDR3 nucleotide sequence: TGCAGCGTTGTTAGGGCAGGCACTGAAGCTTTCTTT.

This chain links TRBV5-1 with TRBJ2-1; the match to TRBD2 covers 10 bases. The CDR3 covers 15 residues. CDR1 and CDR2 from the germline V gene are SGHRS and YFSETQ. With V trimmed by 4 bases and J by 5 bases, 6 bases remained unmatched. The CDR3 DNA follows: TGCGCCAGCAGCCCGGGACTAGCGCCGAACAATGAGCAGTTCTTC. It is translated as CASSPGLAPNNEQFF.

The rearrangement uses TRBV5-1 and TRBJ1-5; 7 bases are shared with TRBD1. V lost 4 bases, J lost 5 bases, and 12 bases stayed unmatched. Germline CDR1 SGHRS, CDR2 YFSETQ. The CDR3 is 16 amino acids. DNA of the CDR3: TGCGCCAGCAGCGTCGGAATAACAGGGGTGTATCAGCCCCAGCATTTT. It translates to CASSVGITGVYQPQHF.

The gene calls are TRBV14 and TRBJ2-5; tentatively, D is TRBD1 or TRBD2 (5 bases each). Germline loops: CDR1 SGHDN, CDR2 FVKESK. Trimming took off 4 bases at V and 4 bases at J, with 22 bases between the two ends. The CDR3 contains 17 residues. The CDR3 region has the DNA TGTGCCAGCAGCCCCCTCGTTATGGGGACGGGAATAGAGACCCAGTACTTC. Translated, it gives CASSPLVMGTGIETQYF.

The V gene is TRBV5-1, the J gene TRBJ1-1; D remains ambiguous. This CDR3 contains 12 residues. CDR1 is SGHRS and CDR2 is YFSETQ in the germline V gene. V was pared by 3 bases and J by 8 bases, with 11 bases between. The chain's CDR3 is CASSSLGIEAFF. In nucleotides, the CDR3 is TGCGCCAGCAGCTCTCTCGGGATAGAAGCTTTCTTT.

V is TRBV10-2 and J is TRBJ1-2; D ambiguous. CDR1 is WSHSY, CDR2 SAAADI, per germline. Trimming shortened V by 3 bases and J by 4 bases, and 12 bases separated the two germline ends. The CDR3 extends over 14 amino acids. The CDR3 DNA reads TGCGCCAGCAGTGAATGGACGACCACCTATGGCTACACCTTC. This codes for CASSEWTTTYGYTF.

This chain joins TRBV5-8 and TRBJ1-6; TRBD1 might be the D (6 bases). Germline CDR1 and CDR2: SGHTS and YDEGEE. The V and J ends lost 4 bases and 8 bases respectively, with 16 bases between them. This CDR3 region has 15 residues. The CDR3 sequence: CASSPRTVWDSPLHF. In DNA form, the CDR3 reads TGTGCCAGCAGCCCCCGGACAGTTTGGGATTCACCCCTCCACTTT.